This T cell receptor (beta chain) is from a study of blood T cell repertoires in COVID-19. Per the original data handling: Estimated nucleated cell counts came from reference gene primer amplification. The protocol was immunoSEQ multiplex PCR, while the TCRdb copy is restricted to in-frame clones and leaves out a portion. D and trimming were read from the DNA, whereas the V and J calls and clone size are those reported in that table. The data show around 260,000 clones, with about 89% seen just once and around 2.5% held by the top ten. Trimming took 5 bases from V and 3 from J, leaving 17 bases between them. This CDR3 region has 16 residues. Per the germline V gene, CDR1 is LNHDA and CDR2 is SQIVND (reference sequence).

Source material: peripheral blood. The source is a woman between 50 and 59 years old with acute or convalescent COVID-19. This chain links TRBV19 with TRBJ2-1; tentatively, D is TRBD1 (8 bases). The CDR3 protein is CASSAHRGGNYNEQFF. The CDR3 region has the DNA TGTGCCAGTAGTGCCCACAGGGGGGGCAACTACAATGAGCAGTTCTTC.